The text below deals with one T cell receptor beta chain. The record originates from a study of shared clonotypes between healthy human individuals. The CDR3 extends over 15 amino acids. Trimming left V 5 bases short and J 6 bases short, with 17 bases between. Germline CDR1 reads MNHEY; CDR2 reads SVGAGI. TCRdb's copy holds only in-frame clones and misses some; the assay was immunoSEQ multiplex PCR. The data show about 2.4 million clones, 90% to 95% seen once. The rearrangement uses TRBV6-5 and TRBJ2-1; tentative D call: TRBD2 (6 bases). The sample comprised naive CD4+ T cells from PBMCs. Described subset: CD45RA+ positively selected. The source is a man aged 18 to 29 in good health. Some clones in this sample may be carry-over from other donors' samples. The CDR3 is CASSQGGSGANEQFF. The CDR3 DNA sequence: TGTGCCAGCAGTCAAGGAGGGAGTGGAGCCAATGAGCAGTTCTTC.